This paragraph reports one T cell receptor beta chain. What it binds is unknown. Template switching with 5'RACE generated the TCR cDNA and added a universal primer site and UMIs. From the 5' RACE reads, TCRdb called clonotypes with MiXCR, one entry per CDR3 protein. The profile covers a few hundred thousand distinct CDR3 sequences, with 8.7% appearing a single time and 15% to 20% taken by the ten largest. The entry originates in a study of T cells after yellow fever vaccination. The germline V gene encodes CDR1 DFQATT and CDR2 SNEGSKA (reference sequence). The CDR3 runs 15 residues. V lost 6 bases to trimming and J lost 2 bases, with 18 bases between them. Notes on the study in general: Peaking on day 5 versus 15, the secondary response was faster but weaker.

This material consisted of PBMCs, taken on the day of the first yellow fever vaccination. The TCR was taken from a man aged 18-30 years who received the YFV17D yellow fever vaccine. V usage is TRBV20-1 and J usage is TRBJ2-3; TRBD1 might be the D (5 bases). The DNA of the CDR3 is TGCAGTGCGGAATCGGACACACGGAACACAGATACGCAGTATTTT. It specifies CSAESDTRNTDTQYF.